The rows below give T cell receptor beta chains drawn from one sample of a study of identical twins. TCRdb ran MiXCR on the 5' RACE reads and lists one entry per CDR3 protein. In the table there are around 340,000 distinct CDR3 sequences, 12% of which are singletons. This same sample was also part of a study on yellow fever vaccine responses in identical twins.

Sequencing used CD8+ T cells sorted from blood. The source of these receptors is a young woman in good health. The CDR3 runs from the conserved cysteine through the conserved F or W. The D gene is left open where the match is weak. The size entry is marked missing in some rows and otherwise reads once, few, many or a size class.

cdr3_aa	cdr3_nt	d_call	v_call	j_call	clone_size
CASSQTTDTQYF	TGTGCCAGCAGCCAGACGACAGATACGCAGTATTTT	-	TRBV11-2	TRBJ2-3	once
CSVEGVSGSYNEQFF	TGCAGCGTTGAAGGTGTTAGCGGTTCCTACAATGAGCAGTTCTTC	-	TRBV29-1	TRBJ2-1	few
CASSQAWLPQETQYF	TGTGCCAGCAGCCAAGCGTGGCTACCCCAAGAGACCCAGTACTTC	-	TRBV14	TRBJ2-5	many
CASSHGLAGAGEQFF	TGTGCCAGCAGCCACGGACTAGCGGGGGCGGGTGAGCAGTTCTTC	TRBD2	TRBV13	TRBJ2-1	few
CASSQATSSTDTQYF	TGCGCCAGCAGCCAAGCTACCTCTAGCACAGATACGCAGTATTTT	-	TRBV5-1	TRBJ2-3	-
CASSLSSRGTEAFF	TGTGCCAGCAGTTTATCGTCCAGGGGTACTGAAGCTTTCTTT	-	TRBV12-3/TRBV12-4	TRBJ1-1	-
CASSFTSSVRMIPGELFF	TGCGCCAGCAGCTTCACCAGCAGTGTGCGGATGATTCCCGGGGAGCTGTTTTTT	-	TRBV5-1	TRBJ2-2	many
CASSFGGPPDYNEQFF	TGTGCCAGCAGCTTTGGGGGGCCTCCCGACTACAATGAGCAGTTCTTC	-	TRBV7-9	TRBJ2-1	-
CASSEYPAGIAKNIQYF	TGTGCCAGCAGCGAGTACCCAGCGGGGATCGCCAAAAACATTCAGTACTTC	TRBD2	TRBV12-3/TRBV12-4	TRBJ2-4	few
CASSGDTGWETQYF	TGTGCCAGCAGCGGGGATACCGGTTGGGAGACCCAGTACTTC	-	TRBV9	TRBJ2-5	few
CASSSYAEGFWQPQHF	TGTGCCAGCAGTTCTTATGCTGAGGGGTTTTGGCAGCCCCAGCATTTT	-	TRBV28	TRBJ1-5	few
CAILHPPYNEQFF	TGTGCCATCCTCCACCCCCCATACAATGAGCAGTTCTTC	-	TRBV10-3	TRBJ2-1	-
CASSLAGREGPYEQYF	TGTGCCAGCAGCTTAGCCGGGCGGGAGGGTCCCTACGAGCAGTACTTC	TRBD2	TRBV7-6	TRBJ2-7	once
CASSPREGRLETQYF	TGTGCCAGCAGTCCCCGGGAGGGGAGGTTGGAGACCCAGTACTTC	TRBD2	TRBV12-3/TRBV12-4	TRBJ2-5	few
CASSGTGLAGRWGEQYF	TGCGCCAGCAGTGGGACTGGACTAGCGGGGAGATGGGGGGAGCAGTACTTC	TRBD2	TRBV5-1	TRBJ2-7	-
CASSFTVNTEAFF	TGTGCCAGCAGTTTTACAGTGAACACTGAAGCTTTCTTT	-	TRBV28	TRBJ1-1	many
CASSWTEVEETQYF	TGTGCCAGCAGCTGGACGGAGGTGGAGGAGACCCAGTACTTC	-	TRBV28	TRBJ2-5	-
CASSLLGSQETQYF	TGTGCCAGCAGTTTACTGGGGTCCCAAGAGACCCAGTACTTC	-	TRBV27	TRBJ2-5	many
CSASLSQGPYGYTF	TGCAGTGCTAGTCTCTCTCAGGGGCCCTATGGCTACACCTTC	-	TRBV20-1	TRBJ1-2	few
CASSQVGTGDQETQYF	TGTGCCAGCAGCCAAGTGGGGACAGGGGACCAAGAGACCCAGTACTTC	TRBD1	TRBV4-2	TRBJ2-5	many
CSALTGQGYNEQFF	TGCAGTGCTCTGACGGGACAGGGGTACAATGAGCAGTTCTTC	TRBD1	TRBV20-1	TRBJ2-1	few
CASSETSGSPNEQFF	TGTGCCAGCAGTGAGACTAGCGGGAGTCCAAATGAGCAGTTCTTC	TRBD2	TRBV6-1	TRBJ2-1	many
CASSYAAGGPNEQFF	TGTGCCAGCAGTTACGCGGCGGGAGGGCCGAATGAGCAGTTCTTC	TRBD2	TRBV6-5	TRBJ2-1	-
CASSLVGETSNLYEQYF	TGTGCCAGCAGCTTAGTAGGGGAGACTAGCAACCTCTACGAGCAGTACTTC	TRBD2	TRBV11-2	TRBJ2-7	few
CASSYRGHANTEAFF	TGTGCCAGCAGTTATAGGGGACACGCGAACACTGAAGCTTTCTTT	-	TRBV6-5	TRBJ1-1	-
CASSFSGATYEQYF	TGTGCCAGCAGCTTCAGTGGGGCGACCTACGAGCAGTACTTC	-	TRBV11-2	TRBJ2-7	many
CASSFGTSGRAGPEQFF	TGCGCCAGCAGTTTCGGGACTAGCGGGAGGGCAGGACCTGAGCAGTTCTTC	TRBD2	TRBV5-1	TRBJ2-1	many
CASSEGHGITYNEQFF	TGTGCCAGCAGTGAGGGTCACGGGATTACCTACAATGAGCAGTTCTTC	-	TRBV6-1	TRBJ2-1	few
CASSSGHGTQPQHF	TGTGCCAGCAGCTCCGGGCATGGGACTCAGCCCCAGCATTTT	-	TRBV5-5	TRBJ1-5	few
CASTRAGGADTQYF	TGTGCCAGTACCCGAGCGGGCGGGGCAGATACGCAGTATTTT	-	TRBV19	TRBJ2-3	-
CASSLARAGGIYGYTF	TGTGCCAGCAGCTTGGCGAGGGCAGGAGGGATCTATGGCTACACCTTC	-	TRBV5-8	TRBJ1-2	few
CASSFREEDEKLFF	TGTGCCAGCAGCTTCCGGGAAGAGGATGAAAAACTGTTTTTT	-	TRBV7-9	TRBJ1-4	-
CASSSASGADTQYF	TGTGCCAGCAGTAGTGCTAGCGGAGCAGATACGCAGTATTTT	TRBD2	TRBV6-2/TRBV6-3	TRBJ2-3	few
CASSIGTQGGTEAFF	TGTGCCAGTAGTATAGGGACACAGGGAGGCACTGAAGCTTTCTTT	-	TRBV19	TRBJ1-1	-
CASSNMASGNNEQFF	TGTGCCAGCAGTAACATGGCTAGCGGAAACAATGAGCAGTTCTTC	TRBD2	TRBV27	TRBJ2-1	-
CASSHHLLAGGRGNEQFF	TGCGCCAGCAGCCACCACCTACTAGCGGGGGGGCGGGGCAATGAGCAGTTCTTC	TRBD2	TRBV4-1	TRBJ2-1	few
CSNRRVSFDGYTF	TGCAGTAATCGCAGGGTTTCTTTCGATGGCTACACCTTC	-	TRBV20-1	TRBJ1-2	few
CASSQVLTNQPQHF	TGCGCCAGCAGCCAAGTTTTAACTAATCAGCCCCAGCATTTT	-	TRBV4-1	TRBJ1-5	-
CASSQDLDRVEVEQFF	TGTGCCAGCAGCCAAGACCTGGACAGGGTGGAGGTTGAGCAGTTCTTC	TRBD1	TRBV3-1	TRBJ2-1	-
CASHRGTEIYEQYF	TGTGCCAGCCACCGCGGGACAGAAATCTACGAGCAGTACTTC	-	TRBV28	TRBJ2-7	-
CSVKVPGQETYEQYF	TGCAGCGTGAAAGTCCCGGGACAGGAGACCTACGAGCAGTACTTC	TRBD1	TRBV29-1	TRBJ2-7	few
CASRGQGAAEQYF	TGCGCCAGCAGAGGACAGGGGGCGGCCGAGCAGTACTTC	TRBD1	TRBV4-1	TRBJ2-7	many